This T cell receptor beta chain was captured by sequencing in a study of patients and donors after allogeneic stem cell transplantation. TCRdb re-called the RT-PCR reads through MiXCR, storing one row per CDR3 protein. Among some 880,000 distinct CDR3 sequences listed, roughly 17% were seen once. Germline V gene lookup returns CDR1 SNHLY and CDR2 FYNNEI. CDR3 length: 14 amino acids. Trimming shortened V by 8 bases and J by 8 bases, and 21 bases separated the two germline ends. The sample was blood, either unsorted or a sorted T cell fraction (not recorded which). The source of this sequence is a human donor who was either an allogeneic HSCT recipient or a stem cell or donor lymphocyte infusion donor (not recorded which). It is not recorded whose cells these are; they may come from a transplant donor. The genes are TRBV2 and TRBJ1-2, with D possibly matching TRBD1 (6 bases). CDR3 coding DNA: TGTGCCAGCGGGGGTTATTTGGGGGCGATCGGCTACACCTTC. Its translation: CASGGYLGAIGYTF.